Each of the 8 T cell receptor beta chains below was sequenced from the same sample in a study of blood T cell repertoires in COVID-19. Data came from immunoSEQ multiplex PCR; TCRdb stores just in-frame clones and leaves some out. The sample holds tens of thousands of clones, 86% seen once. Input material: peripheral blood. The receptor set was obtained from a human donor in a cohort sampled during active COVID-19.

The chain uses TRBV10-3 and TRBJ2-5; a possible D gene is TRBD2 (6 bases). Germline values: CDR1 ENHRY, CDR2 SYGVKD. The germline V and J ends were trimmed by 10 bases and 5 bases, with 11 bases remaining between them. The CDR3 is 11 amino acids. The CDR3 loop is CASGEGETQYF. CDR3 coding DNA: TGTGCCAGCGGGGAAGGGGAGACCCAGTACTTC.

In this sample, this clone turned up a few times. This sequence joins TRBV9 and TRBJ2-5; D is undetermined. The V and J ends lost 0 bases and 2 bases respectively, with 5 bases between them. Looked up from germline, CDR1 is SGDLS and CDR2 is YYNGEE. The CDR3 is 13 amino acids. CDR3 amino acids: CASSVGQQETQYF. The CDR3 nucleotides read TGTGCCAGCAGCGTAGGCCAGCAAGAGACCCAGTACTTC.

This clone was seen more than once but under ten times. The genes are TRBV11-2 and TRBJ1-6; D may be TRBD1 (6 bases). The CDR3 runs 15 residues. Germline V gene lookup returns CDR1 SGHAT and CDR2 FQNNGV. V was trimmed by 5 bases and J by 6 bases, leaving 14 bases between them. The CDR3 reads CASSLRPRGNSPLHF. The CDR3 region has the DNA TGTGCCAGCAGCCTCCGTCCCAGGGGTAATTCACCCCTCCACTTT.

The chain carries TRBV30 and TRBJ2-5; D is perhaps TRBD2 (5 bases). CDR1 is GTSNPN, CDR2 SVGIG, per germline (reference sequence). Trimming left V 2 bases short and J 1 base short, with 11 bases between. CDR3 length equals 14 residues. The CDR3: CAWSNGRVQETQYF. As DNA, the CDR3 is TGTGCCTGGAGTAACGGGCGGGTCCAAGAGACCCAGTACTTC.

The chain is built from TRBV18 and TRBJ2-5; D is perhaps TRBD2 (7 bases). Germline V gene lookup returns CDR1 KGHSH and CDR2 LQKENI. V dropped 0 bases and J dropped 10 bases, with 18 bases sitting between them. CDR3 length: 15 residues. The CDR3 DNA is TGTGCCAGCTCACCACCGGGGGGGCCGCAGTTAATCCAGTACTTC. This sequence encodes CASSPPGGPQLIQYF.

This sequence joins TRBV2 and TRBJ1-2; perhaps TRBD1 as D (6 bases). The germline V gene has CDR1 SNHLY and CDR2 FYNNEI. Trimming took 6 bases from V and 4 from J, leaving 12 bases between them. CDR3 length equals 13 residues. Here the CDR3 reads CASSWTEGYGYTF. The DNA of the CDR3 is TGTGCCAGCAGCTGGACAGAAGGCTATGGCTACACCTTC.

The rearrangement uses TRBV19 and TRBJ2-2, with D tentatively TRBD2 (5 bases). The V end lost 0 bases, the J end lost 3 bases, and 11 bases lay between the germline ends. The CDR3 totals 16 residues. The germline gives CDR1 LNHDA, CDR2 SQIVND (reference sequence). CDR3 nucleotide sequence: TGTGCCAGTAGTATAGACGCTTACGGGGACACCGGGGAGCTGTTTTTT. It encodes CASSIDAYGDTGELFF. Supplemented by reference TRBV19 and TRBJ2-2, the full variable domain reads DGGITQSPKYLFRKEGQNVTLSCEQNLNHDAMYWYRQDPGQGLRLIYYSQIVNDFQKGDIAEGYSVSREKKESFPLTVTSAQKNPTAFYLCASSIDAYGDTGELFFGEGSRLTVL.

The rearrangement joins TRBV21-1 to TRBJ1-2; TRBD1, the table's D call, lacks a check against the DNA. TRBV21-1 is recorded as a pseudogene. The CDR3 is made up of 15 amino acids. In DNA form, the CDR3 reads TGTGCCAGCAGCCCCCGGACAGGGGATTGTGTTGGCTACACCTTC. This encodes CASSPRTGDCVGYTF.